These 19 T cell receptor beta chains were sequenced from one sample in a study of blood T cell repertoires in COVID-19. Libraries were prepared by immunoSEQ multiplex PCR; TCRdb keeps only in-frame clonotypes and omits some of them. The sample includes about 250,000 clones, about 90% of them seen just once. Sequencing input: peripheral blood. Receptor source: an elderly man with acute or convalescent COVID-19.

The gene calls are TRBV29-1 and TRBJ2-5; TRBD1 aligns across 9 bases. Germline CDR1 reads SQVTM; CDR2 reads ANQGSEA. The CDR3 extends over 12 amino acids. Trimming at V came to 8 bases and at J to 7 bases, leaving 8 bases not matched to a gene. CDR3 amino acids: CSIGTGSSTQYF. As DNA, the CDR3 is TGCAGCATTGGGACAGGGTCATCGACCCAGTACTTC.

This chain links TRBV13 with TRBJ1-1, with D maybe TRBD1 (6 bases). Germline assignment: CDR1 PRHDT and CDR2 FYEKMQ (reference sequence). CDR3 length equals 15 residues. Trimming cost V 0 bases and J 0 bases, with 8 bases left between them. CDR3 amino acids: CASSLGGTLNTEAFF. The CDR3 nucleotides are TGTGCCAGCAGCTTAGGGGGGACATTGAACACTGAAGCTTTCTTT.

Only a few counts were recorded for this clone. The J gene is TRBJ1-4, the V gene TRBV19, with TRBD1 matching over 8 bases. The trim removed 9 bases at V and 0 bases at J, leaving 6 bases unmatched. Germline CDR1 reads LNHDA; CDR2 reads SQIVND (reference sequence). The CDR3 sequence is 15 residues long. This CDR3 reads CASQSTGATNEKLFF. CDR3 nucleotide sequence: TGTGCCAGCCAATCGACAGGGGCAACTAATGAAAAACTGTTTTTT.

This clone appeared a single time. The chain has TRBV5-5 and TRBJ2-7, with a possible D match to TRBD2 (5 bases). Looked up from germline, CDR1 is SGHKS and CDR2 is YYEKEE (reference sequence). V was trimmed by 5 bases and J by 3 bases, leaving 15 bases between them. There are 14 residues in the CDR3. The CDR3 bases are TGTGCCAGCAGTAGGACGGGAAACTACTACGAGCAGTACTTC. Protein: CASSRTGNYYEQYF.

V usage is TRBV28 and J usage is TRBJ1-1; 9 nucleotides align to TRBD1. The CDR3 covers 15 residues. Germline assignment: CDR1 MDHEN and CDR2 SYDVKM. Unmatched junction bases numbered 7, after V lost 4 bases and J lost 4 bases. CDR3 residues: CASSYPGQGRTEAFF. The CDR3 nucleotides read TGTGCCAGCAGTTACCCGGGACAGGGTCGCACTGAAGCTTTCTTT. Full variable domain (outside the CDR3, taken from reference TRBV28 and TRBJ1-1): DVKVTQSSRYLVKRTGEKVFLECVQDMDHENMFWYRQDPGLGLRLIYFSYDVKMKEKGDIPEGYSVSREKKERFSLILESASTNQTSMYLCASSYPGQGRTEAFFGQGTRLTVV.

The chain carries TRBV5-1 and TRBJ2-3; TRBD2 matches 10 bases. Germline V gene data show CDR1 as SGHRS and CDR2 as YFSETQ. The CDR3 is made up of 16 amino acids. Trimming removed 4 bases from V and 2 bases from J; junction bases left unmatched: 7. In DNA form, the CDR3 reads TGCGCCAGCAGCCCGACGACTAGCGGGTTCACAGATACGCAGTATTTT. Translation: CASSPTTSGFTDTQYF.

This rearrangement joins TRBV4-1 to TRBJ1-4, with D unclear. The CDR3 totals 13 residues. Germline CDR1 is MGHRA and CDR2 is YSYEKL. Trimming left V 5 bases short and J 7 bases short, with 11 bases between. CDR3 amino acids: CASSFSEGEKLFF. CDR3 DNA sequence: TGCGCCAGCAGCTTTTCGGAGGGTGAAAAACTGTTTTTT.

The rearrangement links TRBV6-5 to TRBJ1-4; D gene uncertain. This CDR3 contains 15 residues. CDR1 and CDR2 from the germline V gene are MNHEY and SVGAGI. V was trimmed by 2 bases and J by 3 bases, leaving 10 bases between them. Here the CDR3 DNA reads TGTGCCAGCAGTTACGGGAGGGCTTCTAATGAAAAACTGTTTTTT. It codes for CASSYGRASNEKLFF.

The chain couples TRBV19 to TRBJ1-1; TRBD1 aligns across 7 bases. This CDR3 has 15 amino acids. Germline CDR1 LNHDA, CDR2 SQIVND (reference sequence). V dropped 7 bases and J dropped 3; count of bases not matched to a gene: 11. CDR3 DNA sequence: TGTGCCAGTATATTTACAGGGGAGTCGGACACTGAAGCTTTCTTT. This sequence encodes CASIFTGESDTEAFF.

CDR3 region: CASSMGSEGNQPQHF. DNA of the CDR3: TGTGCCAGTAGTATGGGCTCGGAGGGCAATCAGCCCCAGCATTTT. The chain couples TRBV19 to TRBJ1-5; D gene unclear. The V gene lost 3 bases and the J gene lost 2 bases, with 11 bases spanning the gap. The CDR3 has 15 amino acids. Germline V gene data show CDR1 as LNHDA and CDR2 as SQIVND (reference sequence).

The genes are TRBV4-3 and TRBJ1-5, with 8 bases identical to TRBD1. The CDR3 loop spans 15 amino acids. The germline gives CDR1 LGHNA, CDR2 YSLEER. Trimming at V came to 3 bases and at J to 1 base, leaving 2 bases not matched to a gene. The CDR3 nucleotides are TGCGCCAGCAGCCAGGACAGGGCGAGCAATCAGCCCCAGCATTTT. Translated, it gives CASSQDRASNQPQHF.

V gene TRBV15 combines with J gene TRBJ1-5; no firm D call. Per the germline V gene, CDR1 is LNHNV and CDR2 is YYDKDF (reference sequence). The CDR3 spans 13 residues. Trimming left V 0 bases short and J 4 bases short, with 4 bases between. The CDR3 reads CATSRDQNQPQHF. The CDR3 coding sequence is TGTGCCACCAGCAGAGACCAAAATCAGCCCCAGCATTTT. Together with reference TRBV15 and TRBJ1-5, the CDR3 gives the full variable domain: DAMVIQNPRYQVTQFGKPVTLSCSQTLNHNVMYWYQQKSSQAPKLLFHYYDKDFNNEADTPDNFQSRRPNTSFCFLDIRSPGLGDTAMYLCATSRDQNQPQHFGDGTRLSIL.

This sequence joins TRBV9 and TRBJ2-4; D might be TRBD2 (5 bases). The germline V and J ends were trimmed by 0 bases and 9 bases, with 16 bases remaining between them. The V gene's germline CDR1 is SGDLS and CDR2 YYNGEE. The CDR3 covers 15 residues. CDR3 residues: CASSVAGTPPGIQYF. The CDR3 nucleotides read TGTGCCAGCAGCGTAGCGGGAACCCCCCCGGGCATTCAGTACTTC.

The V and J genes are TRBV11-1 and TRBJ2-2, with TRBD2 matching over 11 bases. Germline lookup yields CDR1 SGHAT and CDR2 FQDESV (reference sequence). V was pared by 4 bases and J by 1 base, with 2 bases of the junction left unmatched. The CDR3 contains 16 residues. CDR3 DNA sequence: TGTGCCAGCAGCTCGGGACTAGCGGAGAACACCGGGGAGCTGTTTTTT. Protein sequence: CASSSGLAENTGELFF.

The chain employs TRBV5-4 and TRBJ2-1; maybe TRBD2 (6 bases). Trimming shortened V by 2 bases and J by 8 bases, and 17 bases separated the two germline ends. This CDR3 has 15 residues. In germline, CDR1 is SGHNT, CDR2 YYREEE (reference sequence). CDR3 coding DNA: TGTGCCAGCAGCTTTAGCGGCCCTGGCCTGGATGAGCAGTTCTTC. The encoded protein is CASSFSGPGLDEQFF.

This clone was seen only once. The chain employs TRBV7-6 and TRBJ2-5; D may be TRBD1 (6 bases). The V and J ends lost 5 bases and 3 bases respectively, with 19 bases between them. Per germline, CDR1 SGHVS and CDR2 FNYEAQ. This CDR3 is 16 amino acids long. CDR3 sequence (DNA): TGTGCCAGCAGCCCCCAGGGGTCCAGGGCGAAAGAGACCCAGTACTTC. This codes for CASSPQGSRAKETQYF.

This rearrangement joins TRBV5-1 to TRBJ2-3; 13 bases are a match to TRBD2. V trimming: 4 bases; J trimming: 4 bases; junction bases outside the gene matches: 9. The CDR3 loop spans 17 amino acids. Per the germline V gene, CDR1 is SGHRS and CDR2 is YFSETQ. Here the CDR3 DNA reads TGCGCCAGCAGCCCCGGACTAGCGGGAGATGTGGCAGATACGCAGTATTTT. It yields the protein CASSPGLAGDVADTQYF.

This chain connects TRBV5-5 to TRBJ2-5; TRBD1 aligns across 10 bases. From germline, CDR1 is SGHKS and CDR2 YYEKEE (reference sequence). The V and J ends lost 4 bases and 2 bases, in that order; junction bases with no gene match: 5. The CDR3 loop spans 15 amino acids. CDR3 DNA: TGTGCCAGCAGCGCGTCGGGACAGGGGCAAGAGACCCAGTACTTC. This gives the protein CASSASGQGQETQYF.

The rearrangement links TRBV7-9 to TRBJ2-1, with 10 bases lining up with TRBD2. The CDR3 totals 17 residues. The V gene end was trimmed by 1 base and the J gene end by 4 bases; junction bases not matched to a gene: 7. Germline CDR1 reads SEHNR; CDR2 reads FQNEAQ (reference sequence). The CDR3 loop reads CASSLGGLAGAYNEQFF. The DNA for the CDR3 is TGTGCCAGCAGCTTAGGGGGCCTAGCGGGGGCTTACAATGAGCAGTTCTTC.